Listed below are T cell receptor beta chains from one sample, sequenced in a study of blood T cell repertoires in COVID-19. Generated by immunoSEQ multiplex PCR, the TCRdb table keeps only in-frame clones and is missing some. The data contain 50,000 to 70,000 clones, about 90% of them singletons. The sequenced sample was peripheral blood. The receptors were sampled from a man in his sixties with active or convalescent COVID-19. Both conserved end residues are part of each CDR3.

CDR3	V	J
CASSQEPGLSYNEQFF	TRBV14	TRBJ2-1
CASSGQGDQPQHF	TRBV6-5	TRBJ1-5
CAWSSGGGPGYEQYF	TRBV30	TRBJ2-7
CASSPRLAGGTSYNEQFF	TRBV4-3	TRBJ2-1
CASSVVTGPDNEQFF	TRBV9	TRBJ2-1
CASSQALRDTGELFF	TRBV3-1/TRBV3-2	TRBJ2-2
CASSLSDKGNTIYF	TRBV6-2/TRBV6-3	TRBJ1-3
CAISDQGLGEKLFF	TRBV10-3	TRBJ1-4
CASSGGTGGNTIYF	TRBV2	TRBJ1-3
CASSQETSGSGAKNIQYF	TRBV3-1/TRBV3-2	TRBJ2-4
CASSYTSTGELFF	TRBV7-2	TRBJ2-2
CASSPRTGERNTIYF	TRBV5-1	TRBJ1-3
CASSFGLTGRDVLTF	TRBV7-3	TRBJ2-6
CASSPGRRTGYTF	TRBV6-2/TRBV6-3	TRBJ1-2
CASSLRGVEGQPQHF	TRBV5-6	TRBJ1-5
CASRPGLAGDSDTQYF	TRBV4-1	TRBJ2-3
CASSGPGTDSYEQYF	TRBV23-1	TRBJ2-7
CASSLRDVSYEQYF	TRBV4-2	TRBJ2-7
CASSSSGSGGNTIYF	TRBV5-1	TRBJ1-3
CASSTRTVSRYNEQFF	TRBV5-4	TRBJ2-1
CASSLSGGGLNNEQFF	TRBV7-9	TRBJ2-1
CASSLEGGRGETQYF	TRBV5-1	TRBJ2-5
CASSLRRPRDTQYF	TRBV7-9	TRBJ2-3
CASSLRQASGINEQYF	TRBV3-1/TRBV3-2	TRBJ2-7
CATSDNRDETGNTIYF	TRBV24-1	TRBJ1-3
CASSLRGQGRRITDTQYF	TRBV5-6	TRBJ2-3
CASSWRTVSYEQYF	TRBV5-5	TRBJ2-7
CASSYRGGEDTEAFF	TRBV4-1	TRBJ1-1
CASSFQGVTGNTIYF	TRBV3-1/TRBV3-2	TRBJ1-3
CASSATSYYNEQFF	TRBV6-6	TRBJ2-1
CATSRDRSNTEAFF	TRBV15	TRBJ1-1
CASSPWTSGASTDTQYF	TRBV28	TRBJ2-3
CASSSTTGATNEKLFF	TRBV19	TRBJ1-4
CATSDPRDTSYEQYF	TRBV24-1	TRBJ2-7
CASSLGRGPNTEAFF	TRBV11-2	TRBJ1-1
CASIKAGGLRDEQFF	TRBV28	TRBJ2-1
CSASRQANTGELFF	TRBV20-1	TRBJ2-2
CASSLGTGGPEKLFF	TRBV7-9	TRBJ1-4
CASSVTGNNYGYTF	TRBV28	TRBJ1-2
CASSPDRGGNQPQHF	TRBV18	TRBJ1-5
CSVLSGEETQYF	TRBV29-1	TRBJ2-5
CASSLLRGNQPQHF	TRBV5-6	TRBJ1-5
CSAKTYGQGKYNEQFF	TRBV29-1	TRBJ2-1
CASSGGLAGANTGELFF	TRBV5-1	TRBJ2-2